A single T cell receptor beta chain is shown here with its context. There are 11 residues in the CDR3. The V end lost 11 bases, the J end lost 8 bases, and 12 bases lay between the germline ends. In germline, CDR1 is MDHEN, CDR2 SYDVKM. This sample is drawn from a study of blood T cell repertoires in COVID-19. Study as a whole: The United States, Italy and Spain supplied acute and convalescent COVID-19 samples.

Libraries were prepared by immunoSEQ multiplex PCR; TCRdb keeps only in-frame clonotypes and omits some of them. The sample shows under 250,000 clones, roughly 81% of them seen only once. The V gene is TRBV28, the J gene TRBJ1-4, with unresolved D. Source material: peripheral blood. This clonotype was obtained from a man aged 45-65 years with acute or convalescent COVID-19. CDR3 bases: TGTGCCGCTAGTGGTTGGGAAAAACTGTTTTTT. Translation: CAASGWEKLFF.